This T cell receptor beta chain comes out of a study of T cell repertoires in cytomegalovirus infection. Study details: HLA-B-restricted CMV epitopes that are well studied, plus recently identified HLA-C-restricted ones, were used by the study. Indicated by public TCR beta signatures were CMV infection and matching HLA type.

This clonotype was observed a few times. Antigen unknown. The J segment lost 4 bases and the V segment lost 6 bases, leaving 3 bases of the junction unmatched. Germline V gene lookup returns CDR1 DFQATT and CDR2 SNEGSKA (reference sequence). The CDR3 has 12 residues. TCRdb passed the reads through MiXCR, listing each CDR3 protein once. The table includes some 920,000 distinct CDR3 sequences, approximately 30% detected once. Findings and limits, study-wide: CMV carriers with the relevant HLA were identified by cumulative public TCR beta family frequency. HLA-C-restricted CMV clonotypes gave the most frequent clonotype in two of eight donors.

This TCR was recovered from a human donor in good health (CMV status not recorded). Some clones in this sample may be carry-over from other donors' samples. The chain uses TRBV20-1 and TRBJ2-7, with TRBD2 matching over 10 bases. Source: cultured CD8+ T cells from PBMCs, taken from culture after CMV antigen stimulation. CDR3 coding DNA: TGCAGTGCGGCGGGACTAGCGTACGAGCAGTACTTC. Protein: CSAAGLAYEQYF.